This T cell receptor (beta chain) was captured by sequencing in a study of spatial heterogeneity in lung cancer. Across the whole study: At a median of around 23 months after resection, follow-up PBMC samples were sequenced when available.

Noted time point: blood at routine non-recurrence follow-up after resection. All TCR cDNA molecules were individually tagged with a unique molecular identifier. TCRdb re-called the 5' RACE reads with MiXCR, one entry per CDR3 protein. The sample has approximately 100,000 distinct CDR3 sequences; just under 20% are singletons. CDR1 and CDR2 (germline): MNHEY, SVGAGI. V lost 6 bases and J lost 4; bases outside the gene matches: 4. The CDR3 extends over 14 amino acids. The receptor's source is a male donor with early-stage non-small cell lung cancer. The sequences come from PBMCs, collected at follow-up. The J gene is TRBJ2-5, the V gene TRBV6-5; 11 nucleotides agree with TRBD2. CDR3 DNA sequence: TGTGCCAGCAGGGGACTAGCGGCGGGAGAGACCCAGTACTTC. Protein product: CASRGLAAGETQYF.